The 4 T cell receptor beta chains below all came from one sample that was sequenced in a study of T cell clones after liver transplantation (dated by TCRdb to the late 2010s). Interpreted using the paper, the time point label stands for: pre-transplant. The library was produced with the immunoSEQ multiplex PCR assay. TCRdb stores this immuneACCESS table with in-frame sequences only. Part of the clones is absent; in the studies checked, under half of the shortfall reflects unresolved V genes, and no reason is known for the rest. In this sample the table shows some 110,000 clones, roughly 80% of which occur a single time. The top ten hold approximately 0.93% of the sample. Sequenced here: CD4+ T cells from blood, sampled before liver transplant. The receptors were gathered from a human donor who received a liver transplant.

The chain uses TRBV5-6 and TRBJ2-7; D not certain. V was shortened by 4 bases and J by 2 bases, with 16 bases between the two germline ends. The CDR3 totals 15 residues. Germline assignment: CDR1 SGHDT and CDR2 YYEEEE. The DNA for the CDR3 is TGTGCCAGCAGCGGGGTACACGGGCGACCCTACGAGCAGTACTTC. Translated, it gives CASSGVHGRPYEQYF. The full variable domain, with the rest looked up from reference TRBV5-6 and TRBJ2-7, is DAGVTQSPTHLIKTRGQQVTLRCSPKSGHDTVSWYQQALGQGPQFIFQYYEEEERQRGNFPDRFSGHQFPNYSSELNVNALLLGDSALYLCASSGVHGRPYEQYFGPGTRLTVT.

The chain has TRBV10-3 and TRBJ1-5; 9 bases align to TRBD1. Germline CDR1 reads ENHRY; CDR2 reads SYGVKD. After removal of 6 bases from V and 3 bases from J, the junction contained 3 bases not matched to a gene. The CDR3 loop spans 14 amino acids. DNA of the CDR3: TGTGCCATCAGCAGGACAGGGGACAATCAGCCCCAGCATTTT. Translation: CAISRTGDNQPQHF.

This clone has only one observation. The chain has TRBV23-1 and TRBJ1-4, with 9 positions matching TRBD1. TRBV23-1 is an ORF, with its function uncertain. Germline trimming cut 4 bases from V and 1 base from J; bases unmatched to any gene: 13. The CDR3 contains 19 residues. The CDR3 region has the DNA TGCGCCAGCAGTCCCACGAACCGGACAGGGGATCGAACTAATGAAAAACTGTTTTTT. Protein product: CASSPTNRTGDRTNEKLFF.

The chain is built from TRBV27 and TRBJ2-1, with D maybe TRBD2 (7 bases). V was clipped by 7 bases and J by 3 bases, with 16 bases between them. CDR3 length equals 15 residues. Germline lookup yields CDR1 MNHEY and CDR2 SMNVEV (reference sequence). The CDR3 nucleotides read TGTGCCAGCACGGGGGGCGGGACTATCTACAATGAGCAGTTCTTC. Protein sequence: CASTGGGTIYNEQFF.